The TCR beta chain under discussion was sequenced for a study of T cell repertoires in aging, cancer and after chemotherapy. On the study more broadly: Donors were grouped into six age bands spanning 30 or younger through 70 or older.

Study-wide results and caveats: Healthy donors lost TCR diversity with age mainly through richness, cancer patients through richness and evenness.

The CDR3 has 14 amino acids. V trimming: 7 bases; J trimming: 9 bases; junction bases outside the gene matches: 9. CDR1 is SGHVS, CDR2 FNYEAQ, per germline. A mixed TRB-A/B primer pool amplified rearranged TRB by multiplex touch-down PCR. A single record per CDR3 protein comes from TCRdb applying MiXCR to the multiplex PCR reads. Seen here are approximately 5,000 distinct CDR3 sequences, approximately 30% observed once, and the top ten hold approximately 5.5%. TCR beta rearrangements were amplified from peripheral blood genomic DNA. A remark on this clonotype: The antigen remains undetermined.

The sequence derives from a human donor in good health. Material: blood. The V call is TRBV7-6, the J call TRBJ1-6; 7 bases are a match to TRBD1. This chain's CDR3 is CASTDGQAISPLHF. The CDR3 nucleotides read TGTGCCAGCACCGACGGACAGGCGATTTCACCCCTCCACTTT. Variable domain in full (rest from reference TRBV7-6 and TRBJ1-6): GAGVSQSPRYKVTKRGQDVALRCDPISGHVSLYWYRQALGQGPEFLTYFNYEAQQDKSGLPNDRFSAERPEGSISTLTIQRTEQRDSAMYRCASTDGQAISPLHFGNGTRLTVT.